These 29 T cell receptor beta chains were all obtained from the same sample, sequenced in a study of blood T cells in healthy people across ages (dated by TCRdb to about 2015). The library was obtained by 5' RACE. The second PCR ran for about 7 to 11 cycles and used a J-beta primer mix along with a sample-barcoded 5' primer. In-frame beta chains were kept once TCRdb had trimmed the public reads at Q25 with fastp and called clones with MiXCR. Here each entry gathers all rows of one CDR3 protein and keeps the most common genes and DNA. This sample lists fewer than 2 million distinct CDR3 sequences; 30% to 40% were detected once. The ten most abundant clones make up 23% of the sample. The sequenced sample was blood. The receptors come from a human donor in good health.

A few counts support this clonotype. The chain joins TRBV6-6 to TRBJ2-7; D possibly corresponds to TRBD1 (5 bases). This CDR3 comprises 14 residues. Germline CDR1 MNHNY, CDR2 SVGAGI (reference sequence). The V end was cut by 6 bases, the J end by 0 bases, with 12 bases between. The CDR3 sequence is CASSGLDSSYEQYF. In DNA form, the CDR3 reads TGTGCCAGCAGCGGGCTTGACAGCTCCTACGAGCAGTACTTC.

This chain joins TRBV10-3 and TRBJ2-5, with D perhaps TRBD1 or TRBD2 (7 bases each). This CDR3 contains 13 residues. V was clipped by 7 bases and J by 5 bases, with 14 bases between them. Germline V gene lookup returns CDR1 ENHRY and CDR2 SYGVKD. CDR3 loop: CAIKGTAGETQYF. The CDR3 bases are TGTGCCATCAAGGGGACAGCGGGGGAGACCCAGTACTTC.

This clonotype was counted a few times. This chain connects TRBV15 to TRBJ2-7; D uncertain. The J call is in doubt because the DNA end fits TRBJ2-5 better. CDR3 length: 13 amino acids. Germline V gene data show CDR1 as LNHNV and CDR2 as YYDKDF (reference sequence). CDR3 residues: CATSREARETQYF. The CDR3 DNA reads as TGTGCCACCAGCAGAGAGGCTAGGGAGACCCAGTACTTC.

CDR3 sequence: CSALGGGSFNQPQHF. The CDR3 coding sequence is TGCAGTGCTCTAGGAGGTGGTAGTTTCAATCAGCCCCAGCATTTT. This rearrangement joins TRBV20-1 to TRBJ1-5; D ambiguous. V lost 5 bases, J lost 3 bases, and 17 bases lay in between. CDR3 size: 15 residues. The germline CDR1 and CDR2 sequences are DFQATT and SNEGSKA (reference sequence).

This clonotype was detected a few times. The V gene is TRBV29-1, the J gene TRBJ1-1, with D unresolved. The V end was cut by 0 bases, the J end by 1 base, with 6 bases between. The germline V gene encodes CDR1 SQVTM and CDR2 ANQGSEA. This CDR3 is built from 13 residues. CDR3 region: CSVEDAPNTEAFF. The CDR3 region has the DNA TGCAGCGTTGAAGATGCCCCGAACACTGAAGCTTTCTTT. The whole variable domain, remainder taken from reference TRBV29-1 and TRBJ1-1, is SAVISQKPSRDICQRGTSLTIQCQVDSQVTMMFWYRQQPGQSLTLIATANQGSEATYESGFVIDKFPISRPNLTFSTLTVSNMSPEDSSIYLCSVEDAPNTEAFFGQGTRLTVV.

This rearrangement joins TRBV4-1 to TRBJ2-4, with 8 bases that match TRBD2. The DNA end is more similar to TRBJ2-7, so the J call may be wrong. CDR1 is MGHRA, CDR2 YSYEKL, per germline. There are 15 residues in the CDR3. The CDR3 loop is CASSQESRGGYEQYF. The CDR3 DNA sequence: TGCGCCAGCAGCCAAGAATCACGGGGGGGCTACGAGCAGTACTTC.

The CDR3 DNA reads as TGCAGCGTTGAAGGGACAGTCGATAGAGCTTTCTTT. Residues: CSVEGTVDRAFF. The genes are TRBV29-1 and TRBJ1-1, with D perhaps matching TRBD1 (6 bases). Germline assignment: CDR1 SQVTM and CDR2 ANQGSEA. The CDR3 loop spans 12 amino acids. The germline V and J ends were trimmed by 1 base and 10 bases, with 13 bases remaining between them.

V gene TRBV7-9 combines with J gene TRBJ1-1; 9 bases map to TRBD1. The CDR3 totals 17 residues. The germline CDR1 and CDR2 sequences are SEHNR and FQNEAQ (reference sequence). With V trimmed by 5 bases and J by 4 bases, 14 bases remained unmatched. This chain's CDR3 is CASSITYHRGRGTEAFF. The CDR3 nucleotides read TGTGCCAGCAGCATAACATACCACAGGGGGCGTGGCACTGAAGCTTTCTTT.

This chain uses TRBV20-1 with TRBJ2-1, with 9 positions matching TRBD2. CDR3 size: 17 residues. Germline V CDR1 and CDR2: DFQATT, SNEGSKA (reference sequence). V shed 4 bases, J shed 2 bases, and the junction held 12 bases outside the gene matches. The CDR3 DNA is TGCAGTGCTACACAACCCAGACTAGCGGATACCTACAATGAGCAGTTCTTC. Protein product: CSATQPRLADTYNEQFF.

This clonotype was seen a handful of times. This chain connects TRBV15 to TRBJ2-4, with TRBD1 as a possible D gene (5 bases). V gave up 0 bases and J gave up 0 bases, with 12 bases separating them. CDR1 is LNHNV, CDR2 YYDKDF, per germline (reference sequence). This CDR3 has 17 residues. CDR3 region: CATSRDTRTLAKNIQYF. The CDR3 bases are TGTGCCACCAGCAGAGATACTCGGACATTAGCCAAAAACATTCAGTACTTC.

In this sample, this clonotype turned up a few times. This chain joins TRBV4-2 and TRBJ2-1, with TRBD1 identical over 11 bases. This CDR3 comprises 16 residues. Germline CDR1 LGHNA, CDR2 YNFKEQ. V shed 1 base and J 6 bases; nucleotides not matched to a gene: 5. CDR3 region: CASSQGEGQGVNEQFF. CDR3 bases: TGTGCCAGCAGCCAAGGAGAGGGACAGGGGGTCAATGAGCAGTTCTTC.

This sequence joins TRBV9 and TRBJ2-3; a weak D match, TRBD1 (6 bases). V was cut by 0 bases and J by 3 bases, with 11 bases left in between. This CDR3 is built from 15 residues. CDR1 is SGDLS and CDR2 is YYNGEE in the germline V gene. The CDR3 DNA follows: TGTGCCAGCAGCGTAGAGGTAGGGGGAACAGATACGCAGTATTTT. This encodes CASSVEVGGTDTQYF. Full variable domain (remainder filled in from reference TRBV9 and TRBJ2-3): DSGVTQTPKHLITATGQRVTLRCSPRSGDLSVYWYQQSLDQGLQFLIQYYNGEERAKGNILERFSAQQFPDLHSELNLSSLELGDSALYFCASSVEVGGTDTQYFGPGTRLTVL.

This clonotype was seen many times. The rearrangement uses TRBV10-3 and TRBJ2-7, with unresolved D. CDR3 length: 13 residues. Germline lookup yields CDR1 ENHRY and CDR2 SYGVKD. Trimming shortened V by 10 bases and J by 3 bases, and 16 bases separated the two germline ends. This chain's CDR3 is CATQFTRNYEQYF. The CDR3 DNA reads TGTGCCACCCAGTTCACCCGTAACTACGAGCAGTACTTC.

This clonotype appeared many times. The V gene is TRBV29-1, the J gene TRBJ2-1; possibly TRBD2 for D (6 bases). Per germline, CDR1 SQVTM and CDR2 ANQGSEA. The CDR3 is 13 residues long. V was clipped by 8 bases and J by 1 base, with 12 bases between them. The DNA of the CDR3 is TGCAGCTCCAGAGGGACTTCCTACAATGAGCAGTTCTTC. It codes for CSSRGTSYNEQFF.

DNA of the CDR3: TGCAGCGCAACACAGGGGGCTCAAGAGACCCAGTACTTC. It specifies CSATQGAQETQYF. The chain recombines TRBV29-1 with TRBJ2-5; 9 bases fit TRBD1. The V gene's germline CDR1 is SQVTM and CDR2 ANQGSEA. V trimming: 7 bases; J trimming: 2 bases; junction bases outside the gene matches: 5. The CDR3 covers 13 residues.

The rearrangement uses TRBV25-1 and TRBJ2-5; D may match TRBD1 or TRBD2 (6 bases each). Germline CDR1 and CDR2: MGHDK and SYGVNS. This CDR3 spans 13 amino acids. V lost 6 bases and J lost 4, with 12 bases in between. The CDR3 DNA follows: TGTGCCAGCAGCCTATGGGGGGCAGAGACCCAGTACTTC. This codes for CASSLWGAETQYF.

This clonotype showed up just a few times. This rearrangement joins TRBV4-3 to TRBJ2-1; D might be TRBD2 (5 bases). The V gene's germline CDR1 is LGHNA and CDR2 YSLEER. V was cut by 0 bases and J by 4 bases, with 10 bases left in between. The length of the CDR3 is 15 residues. The CDR3 coding sequence is TGCGCCAGCAGCCAAGATCTACTAGGATACAATGAGCAGTTCTTC. Amino acid sequence: CASSQDLLGYNEQFF.

The chain joins TRBV7-2 to TRBJ1-5, with unresolved D. The germline V gene has CDR1 SGHTA and CDR2 FQGNSA. The CDR3 length is 12 residues. Trimming cost V 2 bases and J 8 bases, with 7 bases left between them. The chain's CDR3 is CASSLPQEPQHF. CDR3 DNA sequence: TGTGCCAGCAGCTTACCTCAAGAGCCCCAGCATTTT. Full variable domain (remainder filled in from reference TRBV7-2 and TRBJ1-5): GAGVSQSPSNKVTEKGKDVELRCDPISGHTALYWYRQSLGQGLEFLIYFQGNSAPDKSGLPSDRFSAERTGGSVSTLTIQRTQQEDSAVYLCASSLPQEPQHFGDGTRLSIL.

In the case of this clonotype: One base away lies a much larger clone, so this may be a sequencing read error. The chain carries TRBV28 and TRBJ2-5, with D possibly being TRBD2 (7 bases). This CDR3 spans 15 amino acids. Germline lookup yields CDR1 MDHEN and CDR2 SYDVKM. The CDR3 bases are TGTGTCAGCAGTTCCCCGGGAGGACAGTCGGGGGAGCAGTACTTC. This gives the protein CVSSSPGGQSGEQYF.

This clonotype has a handful of counts. This chain uses TRBV7-2 with TRBJ2-3; 7 bases line up with TRBD1. With V trimmed by 4 bases and J by 6 bases, 10 bases remained unmatched. The CDR3 consists of 15 residues. The germline V gene has CDR1 SGHTA and CDR2 FQGNSA. CDR3 sequence reads: CASSSLQGLEDTQYF. The CDR3 DNA is TGTGCCAGCAGCTCTTTACAGGGGCTCGAGGATACGCAGTATTTT.

The chain combines TRBV15 with TRBJ2-3; possible D gene TRBD1, 6 bases. This CDR3 contains 16 residues. CDR1 is LNHNV, CDR2 YYDKDF, per germline (reference sequence). Trimming removed 0 bases at V and 4 bases at J, with 14 bases between. CDR3 sequence: CATSRDRAQGSDTQYF. The CDR3 nucleotides read TGTGCCACCAGCAGAGATCGGGCACAGGGATCAGATACGCAGTATTTT.

This clonotype was seen only a few times. The V and J genes are TRBV7-9 and TRBJ1-5, with 9 bases fitting TRBD1. The CDR3 length is 15 residues. Germline CDR1 reads SEHNR; CDR2 reads FQNEAQ (reference sequence). V lost 5 bases to trimming and J lost 5 bases; unmatched junction nucleotides: 7. As DNA, the CDR3 is TGTGCCAGCAGCACCGAACGACAGGGGGATCAGCCCCAGCATTTT. The encoded protein is CASSTERQGDQPQHF.

This rearrangement joins TRBV29-1 to TRBJ1-1; D uncertain. The CDR3 is 14 amino acids. Germline assignment: CDR1 SQVTM and CDR2 ANQGSEA. The V gene lost 7 bases and the J gene lost 3 bases, with 18 bases spanning the gap. CDR3 bases: TGCAGCGCCCGCCGAGTCATCGGGGACACTGAAGCTTTCTTT. This sequence encodes CSARRVIGDTEAFF.

J is TRBJ2-3 and V is TRBV20-1; TRBD1 matches 8 bases. The germline gives CDR1 DFQATT, CDR2 SNEGSKA (reference sequence). This CDR3 spans 16 amino acids. With 6 bases clipped from V and 4 bases from J, the junction kept 15 bases outside the gene matches. CDR3 protein: CSATSPGQATADTQYF. The CDR3 nucleotides read TGCAGTGCCACCTCACCGGGACAGGCGACGGCAGATACGCAGTATTTT.

The chain recombines TRBV6-2 or TRBV6-3 with TRBJ2-5, with 8 bases identical to TRBD1. From germline, CDR1 is MNHEY and CDR2 SVGEGT. This CDR3 comprises 15 residues. V lost 1 base, J lost 4 bases, and 5 bases stayed unmatched. In DNA form, the CDR3 reads TGTGCCAGCAGTTACTGGGACAGGTCTTTAGAGACCCAGTACTTC. Its protein is CASSYWDRSLETQYF.

This sequence joins TRBV7-9 and TRBJ1-2; D is possibly TRBD1 (6 bases). The CDR3 is made up of 12 amino acids. Germline V gene data show CDR1 as SEHNR and CDR2 as FQNEAQ (reference sequence). V gave up 11 bases and J gave up 7 bases, with 17 bases separating them. Here the CDR3 DNA reads TGTGCCTGTTACGGGGGGCAAGGTGGCTACACCTTC. Its translation is CACYGGQGGYTF. Full variable domain (outside the CDR3, taken from reference TRBV7-9 and TRBJ1-2): DTGVSQNPRHKITKRGQNVTFRCDPISEHNRLYWYRQTLGQGPEFLTYFQNEAQLEKSRLLSDRFSAERPKGSFSTLEIQRTEQGDSAMYLCACYGGQGGYTFGSGTRLTVV.

This clonotype was counted a few times. The chain links TRBV12-3 or TRBV12-4 to TRBJ1-2; D not certain. This CDR3 region has 15 residues. V was trimmed by 0 bases and J by 1 base, leaving 9 bases between them. In DNA form, the CDR3 reads TGTGCCAGCAGTTTAGCGTCGGGGTATAACTATGGCTACACCTTC. It yields the protein CASSLASGYNYGYTF.

The CDR3 sequence: CAISFKAGDTNTGELFF. The CDR3 DNA reads TGTGCCATCAGTTTTAAAGCGGGGGACACGAACACCGGGGAGCTGTTTTTT. The chain is built from TRBV10-3 and TRBJ2-2; 8 nucleotides match TRBD2. After removal of 5 bases from V and 0 bases from J, the junction contained 8 bases not matched to a gene. The CDR3 is 17 amino acids. Germline CDR1 ENHRY, CDR2 SYGVKD.

This sequence joins TRBV20-1 and TRBJ2-2; 9 bases map to TRBD2. V was pared by 0 bases and J by 1 base, with 15 bases of the junction left unmatched. From germline, CDR1 is DFQATT and CDR2 SNEGSKA (reference sequence). This CDR3 is 20 amino acids long. The CDR3 is CSARDLRGRRGGENTGELFF. The CDR3 bases are TGCAGTGCTAGAGATCTCAGGGGGAGGCGGGGGGGCGAGAACACCGGGGAGCTGTTTTTT.